This T cell receptor (beta chain) was captured by sequencing in a study of blood T cells in healthy people across ages. The CDR3 consists of 14 residues. The germline V gene has CDR1 SEHNR and CDR2 FQNEAQ (reference sequence). Trimming removed 5 bases from V and 6 bases from J, with 11 bases in between. A J-beta primer mix and a sample-barcoded 5' primer were used in a second PCR of about 7 to 12 cycles. In TCRdb, the 5' RACE reads were re-called with MiXCR into one record per CDR3 protein. The data hold over a million distinct CDR3 sequences, with 42% observed a single time. This clonotype originated in a woman aged 18-30 years in good health. The sequencing sample was made of blood. The J gene is TRBJ1-6, the V gene TRBV7-9, with D possibly being TRBD1 (6 bases). The CDR3 DNA is TGTGCCAGCAGCACCCCGGACAGTAATTCACCCCTCCACTTT. It yields the protein CASSTPDSNSPLHF.